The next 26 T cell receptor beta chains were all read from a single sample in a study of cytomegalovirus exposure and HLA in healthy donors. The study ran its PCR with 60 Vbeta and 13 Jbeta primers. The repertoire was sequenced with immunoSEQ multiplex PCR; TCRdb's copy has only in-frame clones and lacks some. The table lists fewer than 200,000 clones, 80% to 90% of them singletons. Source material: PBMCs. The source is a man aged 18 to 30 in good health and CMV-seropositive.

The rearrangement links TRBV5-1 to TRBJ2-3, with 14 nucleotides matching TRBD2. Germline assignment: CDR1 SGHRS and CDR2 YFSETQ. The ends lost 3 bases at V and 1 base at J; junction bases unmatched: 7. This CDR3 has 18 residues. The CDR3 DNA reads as TGCGCCAGCAGCTATGGGACTAGCGGGGGCACTGGCACAGATACGCAGTATTTT. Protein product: CASSYGTSGGTGTDTQYF.

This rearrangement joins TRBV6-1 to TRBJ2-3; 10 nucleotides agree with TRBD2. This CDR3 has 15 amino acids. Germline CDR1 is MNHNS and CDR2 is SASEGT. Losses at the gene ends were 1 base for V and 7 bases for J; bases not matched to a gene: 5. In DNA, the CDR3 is TGTGCCAGCAGTGAAGGAGCGGGGGGGGTGAATACGCAGTATTTT. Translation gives CASSEGAGGVNTQYF.

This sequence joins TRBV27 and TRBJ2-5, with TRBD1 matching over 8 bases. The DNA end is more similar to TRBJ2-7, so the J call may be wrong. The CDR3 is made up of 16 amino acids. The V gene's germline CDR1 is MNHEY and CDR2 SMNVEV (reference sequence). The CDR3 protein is CASRSSGGTISYEQYF. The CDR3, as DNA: TGTGCCAGCAGGTCATCAGGGGGCACCATTTCCTACGAGCAGTACTTC.

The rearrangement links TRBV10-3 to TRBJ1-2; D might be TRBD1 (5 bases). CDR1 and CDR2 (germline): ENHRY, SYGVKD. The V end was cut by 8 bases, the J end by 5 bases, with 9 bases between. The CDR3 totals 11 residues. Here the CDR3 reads CAILGGYGYTF. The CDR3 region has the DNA TGTGCCATCCTGGGGGGGTATGGCTACACCTTC.

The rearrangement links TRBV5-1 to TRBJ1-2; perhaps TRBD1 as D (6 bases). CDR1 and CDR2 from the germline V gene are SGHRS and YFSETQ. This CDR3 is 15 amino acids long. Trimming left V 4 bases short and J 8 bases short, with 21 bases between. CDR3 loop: CASSPMVAGEGGYTF. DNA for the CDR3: TGCGCCAGCAGCCCAATGGTGGCAGGGGAAGGCGGCTACACCTTC.

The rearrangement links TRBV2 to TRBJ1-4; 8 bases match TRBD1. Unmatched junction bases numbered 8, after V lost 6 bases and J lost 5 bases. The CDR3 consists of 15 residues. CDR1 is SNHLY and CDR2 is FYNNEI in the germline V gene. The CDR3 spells CASRLGQGKNEKLFF. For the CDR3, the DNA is TGTGCCAGCAGATTAGGACAGGGTAAAAATGAAAAACTGTTTTTT.

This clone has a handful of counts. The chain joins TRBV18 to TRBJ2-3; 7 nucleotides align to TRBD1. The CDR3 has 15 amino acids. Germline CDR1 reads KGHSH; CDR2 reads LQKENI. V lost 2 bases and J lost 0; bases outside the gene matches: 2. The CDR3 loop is CASSPMGQSTDTQYF. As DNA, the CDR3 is TGTGCCAGCTCACCAATGGGACAGAGCACAGATACGCAGTATTTT.

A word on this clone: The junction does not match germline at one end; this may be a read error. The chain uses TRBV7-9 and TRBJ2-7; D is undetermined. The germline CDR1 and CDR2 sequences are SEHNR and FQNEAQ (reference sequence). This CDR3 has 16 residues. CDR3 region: CSSSLYGTQTDYEQYF. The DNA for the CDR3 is TGTTCCAGCAGCTTATACGGTACCCAAACAGACTACGAGCAGTACTTC. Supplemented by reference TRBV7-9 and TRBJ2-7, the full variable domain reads DTGVSQNPRHKITKRGQNVTFRCDPISEHNRLYWYRQTLGQGPEFLTYFQNEAQLEKSRLLSDRFSAERPKGSFSTLEIQRTEQGDSAMYLCSSSLYGTQTDYEQYFGPGTRLTVT.

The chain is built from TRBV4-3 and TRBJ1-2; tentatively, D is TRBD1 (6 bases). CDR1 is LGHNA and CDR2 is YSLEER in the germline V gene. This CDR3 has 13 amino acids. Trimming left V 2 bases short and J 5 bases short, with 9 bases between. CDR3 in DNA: TGCGCCAGCAGCCAACGTGGACAGTATGGCTACACCTTC. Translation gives CASSQRGQYGYTF.

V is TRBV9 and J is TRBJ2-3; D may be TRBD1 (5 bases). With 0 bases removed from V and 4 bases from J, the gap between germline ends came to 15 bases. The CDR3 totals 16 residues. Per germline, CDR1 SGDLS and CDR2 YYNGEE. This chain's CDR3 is CASSVDPGPRADTQYF. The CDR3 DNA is TGTGCCAGCAGCGTAGACCCCGGGCCCAGGGCAGATACGCAGTATTTT.

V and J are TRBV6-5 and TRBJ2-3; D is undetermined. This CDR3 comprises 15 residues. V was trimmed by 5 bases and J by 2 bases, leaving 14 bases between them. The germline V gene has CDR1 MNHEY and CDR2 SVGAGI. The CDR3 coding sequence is TGTGCCAGCAGTGCTTATGGAGCTCCCACAGATACGCAGTATTTT. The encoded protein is CASSAYGAPTDTQYF.

The DNA of the CDR3 is TGTGCCAGCAGCTTACGGACTAGCGGGGCAGATACGCAGTATTTT. Translated: CASSLRTSGADTQYF. The chain joins TRBV7-8 to TRBJ2-3, with 12 bases lining up with TRBD2. V shed 2 bases, J shed 4 bases, and the junction held 1 base outside the gene matches. Germline CDR1 SGHVS, CDR2 FQNEAQ. This CDR3 comprises 15 residues.

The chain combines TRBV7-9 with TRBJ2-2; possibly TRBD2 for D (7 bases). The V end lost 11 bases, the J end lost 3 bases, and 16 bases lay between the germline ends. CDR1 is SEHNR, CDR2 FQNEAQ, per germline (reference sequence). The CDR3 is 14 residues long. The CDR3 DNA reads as TGTGCCGGGGGGGCCGGGGTTTACACCGGGGAGCTGTTTTTT. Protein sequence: CAGGAGVYTGELFF.

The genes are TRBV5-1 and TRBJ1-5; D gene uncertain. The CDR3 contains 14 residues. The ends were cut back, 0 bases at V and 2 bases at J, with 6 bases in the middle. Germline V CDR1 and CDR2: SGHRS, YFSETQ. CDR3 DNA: TGCGCCAGCAGCTTGGAACCGGGCAATCAGCCCCAGCATTTT. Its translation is CASSLEPGNQPQHF.

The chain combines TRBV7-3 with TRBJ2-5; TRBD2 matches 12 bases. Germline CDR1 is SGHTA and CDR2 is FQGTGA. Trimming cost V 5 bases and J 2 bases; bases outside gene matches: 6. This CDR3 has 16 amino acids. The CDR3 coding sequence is TGTGCCAGCAGCACGACACTAGCGGGGGGTCAAGAGACCCAGTACTTC. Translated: CASSTTLAGGQETQYF.

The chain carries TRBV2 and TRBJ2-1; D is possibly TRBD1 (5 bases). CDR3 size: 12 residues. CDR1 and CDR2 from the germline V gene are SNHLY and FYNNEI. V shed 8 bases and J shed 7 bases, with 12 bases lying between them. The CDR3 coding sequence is TGTGCCAGCGGGGCAGGTTGGAATGAGCAGTTCTTC. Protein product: CASGAGWNEQFF.

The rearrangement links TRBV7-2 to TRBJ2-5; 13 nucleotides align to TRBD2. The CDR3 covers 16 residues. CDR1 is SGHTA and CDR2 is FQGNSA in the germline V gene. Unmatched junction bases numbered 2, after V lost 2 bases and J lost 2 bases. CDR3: CASSLPGLAGQETQYF. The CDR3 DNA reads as TGTGCCAGCAGCTTACCGGGACTAGCGGGGCAAGAGACCCAGTACTTC.

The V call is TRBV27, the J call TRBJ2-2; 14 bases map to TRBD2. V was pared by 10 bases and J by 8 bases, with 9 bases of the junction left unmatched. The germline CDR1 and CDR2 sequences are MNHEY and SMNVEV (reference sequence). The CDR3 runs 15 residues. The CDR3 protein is CATRLAGGLGGELFF. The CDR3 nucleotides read TGTGCCACCCGACTAGCGGGGGGGCTAGGGGGGGAGCTGTTTTTT.

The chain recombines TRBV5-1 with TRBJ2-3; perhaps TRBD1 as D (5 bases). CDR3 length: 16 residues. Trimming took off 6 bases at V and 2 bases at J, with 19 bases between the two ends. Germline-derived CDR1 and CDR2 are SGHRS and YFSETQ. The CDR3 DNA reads TGCGCCAGCACCCAATACGTGGGGCTCCCCACAGATACGCAGTATTTT. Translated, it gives CASTQYVGLPTDTQYF.

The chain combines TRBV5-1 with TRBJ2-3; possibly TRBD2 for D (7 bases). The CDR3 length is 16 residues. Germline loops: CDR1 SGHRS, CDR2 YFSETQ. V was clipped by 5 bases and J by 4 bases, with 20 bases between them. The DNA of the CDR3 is TGCGCCAGCAGTTTCGGATCATGGGGGGGGCCAGATACGCAGTATTTT. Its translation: CASSFGSWGGPDTQYF. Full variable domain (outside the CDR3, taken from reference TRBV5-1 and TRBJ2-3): KAGVTQTPRYLIKTRGQQVTLSCSPISGHRSVSWYQQTPGQGLQFLFEYFSETQRNKGNFPGRFSGRQFSNSRSEMNVSTLELGDSALYLCASSFGSWGGPDTQYFGPGTRLTVL.

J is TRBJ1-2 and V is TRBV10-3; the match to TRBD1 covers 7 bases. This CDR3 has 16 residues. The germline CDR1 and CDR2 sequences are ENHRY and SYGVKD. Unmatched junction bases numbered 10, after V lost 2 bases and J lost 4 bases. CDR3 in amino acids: CAISEPYRGEVYGYTF. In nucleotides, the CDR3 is TGTGCCATCAGTGAGCCCTACAGGGGAGAAGTCTATGGCTACACCTTC.

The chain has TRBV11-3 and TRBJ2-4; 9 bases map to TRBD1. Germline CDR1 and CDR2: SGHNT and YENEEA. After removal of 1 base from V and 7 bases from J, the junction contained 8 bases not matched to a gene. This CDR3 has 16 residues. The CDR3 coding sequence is TGTGCCAGCAGCTTAGTAGGGACAGGGTCTCGGAACATTCAGTACTTC. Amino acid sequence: CASSLVGTGSRNIQYF.

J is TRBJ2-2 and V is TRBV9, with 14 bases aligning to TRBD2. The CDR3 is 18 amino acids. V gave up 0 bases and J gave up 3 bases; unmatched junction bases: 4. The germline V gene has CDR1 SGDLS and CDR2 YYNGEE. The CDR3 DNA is TGTGCCAGCAGCGTAGGGGGACTAGCGGGGGAACACACCGGGGAGCTGTTTTTT. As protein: CASSVGGLAGEHTGELFF.

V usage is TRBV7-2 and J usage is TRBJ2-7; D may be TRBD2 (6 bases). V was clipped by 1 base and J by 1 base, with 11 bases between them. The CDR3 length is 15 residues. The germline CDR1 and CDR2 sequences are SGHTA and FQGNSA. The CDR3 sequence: CASSLGRGRSYEQYF. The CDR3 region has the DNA TGTGCCAGCAGCTTAGGGCGGGGCCGTTCCTACGAGCAGTACTTC. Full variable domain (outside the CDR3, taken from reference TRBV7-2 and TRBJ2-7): GAGVSQSPSNKVTEKGKDVELRCDPISGHTALYWYRQSLGQGLEFLIYFQGNSAPDKSGLPSDRFSAERTGGSVSTLTIQRTQQEDSAVYLCASSLGRGRSYEQYFGPGTRLTVT.

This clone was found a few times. CDR3 bases: TGTGCCAGCTCTCCAGATACAGGGCCTGGAAACACCATATATTTT. It is translated as CASSPDTGPGNTIYF. The chain carries TRBV18 and TRBJ1-3; possible D gene TRBD1, 6 bases. This CDR3 has 15 amino acids. Germline values: CDR1 KGHSH, CDR2 LQKENI. Trimming left V 6 bases short and J 2 bases short, with 14 bases between.

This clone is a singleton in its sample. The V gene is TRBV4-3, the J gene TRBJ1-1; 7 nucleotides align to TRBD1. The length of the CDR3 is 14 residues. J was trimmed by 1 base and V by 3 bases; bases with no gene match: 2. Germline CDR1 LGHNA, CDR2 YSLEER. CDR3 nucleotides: TGCGCCAGCAGCCAGCGGACAGGGAACACTGAAGCTTTCTTT. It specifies CASSQRTGNTEAFF.